These T cell receptor beta chains were read from a single sample in a study of blood T cell repertoires in COVID-19. This table comes from immunoSEQ multiplex PCR, and its TCRdb copy is limited to in-frame clones, with some not included. The data contain 180,000 or so clones, over 70% of them singletons. Sequencing input: PBMCs or T cells enriched from blood (not recorded which). The receptors come from a woman aged 60 to 75 who had recovered from COVID-19. The CDR3 runs from the conserved cysteine through the conserved F or W. D genes are given only for firm matches. Size is omitted from some rows. Given values are once, few, many or a class for expanded clones.

V	size	J	D	DNA	CDR3
TRBV7-9	NA	TRBJ2-3	TRBD2	TGTGCCAGCAGCTCCACCCCCGCGCGGCTAGCGGGGGTGGATACGCAGTATTTT	CASSSTPARLAGVDTQYF
TRBV28	NA	TRBJ1-1	NA	TGTGCCAGCAGTTTAGGGGCCCTTCAGAACACTGAAGCTTTCTTT	CASSLGALQNTEAFF
TRBV5-1	once	TRBJ2-3	TRBD2	TGCGCCAGCAGCTTGGGCGCGGGGGGACCCACAGATACGCAGTATTTT	CASSLGAGGPTDTQYF
TRBV6-5	NA	TRBJ2-2	TRBD2	TGCGTTACTAGCGGGAGTGTCACCGGGGAGCTGTTTTTT	CVTSGSVTGELFF
TRBV3-1/TRBV3-2	NA	TRBJ2-7	TRBD2	TGTGCCAGCAGCCAAAGCCCAATCCTAGCGGGAGTTAATAACGCCTACGAGCAGTACTTC	CASSQSPILAGVNNAYEQYF
TRBV12-3/TRBV12-4	NA	TRBJ1-1	TRBD1	TGTGCCAGCAGTTTGGGACAGTCCCCTGAAGCTTTCTTT	CASSLGQSPEAFF
TRBV5-4	NA	TRBJ2-7	TRBD1	TGTGCCAGCAGCTTGTATTTGGGACAGGGGTCCTACGAGCAGTACTTC	CASSLYLGQGSYEQYF
TRBV28	once	TRBJ2-3	TRBD2	TGTGCCAGCAGGACTAGCGGGAGGGCTACGCAGTATTTT	CASRTSGRATQYF
TRBV5-1	NA	TRBJ2-7	TRBD2	TGCGCCAGCAGCTCGGTAGCGGGGGGCTCCTACGAGCAGTACTTC	CASSSVAGGSYEQYF
TRBV5-1	NA	TRBJ1-1	NA	TGCGCCAGCAGCTTGCAGGGGACGAACACTGAAGCTTTCTTT	CASSLQGTNTEAFF
TRBV4-1	NA	TRBJ2-1	NA	TGCGCCAGCAGCCAATTTATTACAGGGCCTCATGAGCAGTTCTTC	CASSQFITGPHEQFF
TRBV19	NA	TRBJ2-2	TRBD2	TGTGCCAGTAGCCGACTAGCGGGGGGTCCCGGGGAGCTGTTTTTT	CASSRLAGGPGELFF
TRBV3-1/TRBV3-2	NA	TRBJ1-1	NA	TGTGCCAGCAGCTTACTAGGGACGGGAGGAGCTTTCTTT	CASSLLGTGGAFF
TRBV2	NA	TRBJ1-1	NA	TGTGCCAGCACATCTATGAACACTGAAGCTTTCTTT	CASTSMNTEAFF
TRBV2	NA	TRBJ1-2	NA	TGTGCCAGCAGCGGGGGACCGTTTAACTATGGCTACACCTTC	CASSGGPFNYGYTF
TRBV5-1	NA	TRBJ2-1	TRBD2	TGCGCCAGCGGGTCCCGCGGGGGGAACAATGAGCAGTTCTTC	CASGSRGGNNEQFF
TRBV27	NA	TRBJ2-7	TRBD1	TGTGCCAGCAGTTCGTGGACAGGGAACTCCTACGAGCAGTACTTC	CASSSWTGNSYEQYF